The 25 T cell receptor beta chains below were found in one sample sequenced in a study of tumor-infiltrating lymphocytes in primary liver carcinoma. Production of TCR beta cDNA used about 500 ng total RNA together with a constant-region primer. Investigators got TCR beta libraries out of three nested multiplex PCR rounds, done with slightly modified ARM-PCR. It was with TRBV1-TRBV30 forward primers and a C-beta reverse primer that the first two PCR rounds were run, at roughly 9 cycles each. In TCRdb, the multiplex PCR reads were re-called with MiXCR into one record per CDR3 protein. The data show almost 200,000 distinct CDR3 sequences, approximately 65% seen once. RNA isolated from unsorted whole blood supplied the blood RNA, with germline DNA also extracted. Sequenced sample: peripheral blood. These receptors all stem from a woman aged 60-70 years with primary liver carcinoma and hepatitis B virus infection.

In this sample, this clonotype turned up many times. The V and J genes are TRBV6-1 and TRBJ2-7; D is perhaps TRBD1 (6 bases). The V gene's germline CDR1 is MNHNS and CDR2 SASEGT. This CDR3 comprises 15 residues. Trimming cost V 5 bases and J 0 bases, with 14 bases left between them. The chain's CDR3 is CASSSAPRGSYEQYF. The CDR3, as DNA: TGTGCCAGCAGTTCAGCCCCCAGGGGCTCCTACGAGCAGTACTTC.

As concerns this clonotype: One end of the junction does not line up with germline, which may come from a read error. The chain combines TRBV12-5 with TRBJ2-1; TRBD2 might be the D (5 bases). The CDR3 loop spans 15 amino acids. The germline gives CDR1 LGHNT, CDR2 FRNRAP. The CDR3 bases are TGCGCTAGTGGGAGCGAAGTCGGCTCCTACAATGAGCAGTTCTTC. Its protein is CASGSEVGSYNEQFF.

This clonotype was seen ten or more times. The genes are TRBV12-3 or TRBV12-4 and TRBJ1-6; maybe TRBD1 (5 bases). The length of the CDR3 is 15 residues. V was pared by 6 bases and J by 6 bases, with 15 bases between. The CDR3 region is CASSYAGTVNSPLHF. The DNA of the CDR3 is TGTGCCAGCAGCTACGCCGGGACTGTTAATTCACCCCTCCACTTT.

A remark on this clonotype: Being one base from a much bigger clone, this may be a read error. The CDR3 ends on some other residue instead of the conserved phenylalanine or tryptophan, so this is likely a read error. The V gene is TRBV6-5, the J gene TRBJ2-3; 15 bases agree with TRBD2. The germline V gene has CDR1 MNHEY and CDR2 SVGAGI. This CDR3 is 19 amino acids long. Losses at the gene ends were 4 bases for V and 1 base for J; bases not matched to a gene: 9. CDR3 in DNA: TGTGCCAGCAGTTCCGGACTAGCGGGAGGGATTTTGGGCACAGATACGCAGTATTCT. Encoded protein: CASSSGLAGGILGTDTQYS.

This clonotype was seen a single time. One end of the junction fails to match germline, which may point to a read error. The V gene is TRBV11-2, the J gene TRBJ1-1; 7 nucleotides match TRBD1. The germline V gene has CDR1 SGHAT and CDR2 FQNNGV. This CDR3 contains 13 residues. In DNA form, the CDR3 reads TGTGCTAGCAGCTTAGAGTCAGGGGGTGGAACTTTCTTT. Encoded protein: CASSLESGGGTFF. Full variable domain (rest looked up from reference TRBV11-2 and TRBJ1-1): EAGVAQSPRYKIIEKRQSVAFWCNPISGHATLYWYQQILGQGPKLLIQFQNNGVVDDSQLPKDRFSAERLKGVDSTLKIQPAKLEDSAVYLCASSLESGGGTFFGQGTRLTVV.

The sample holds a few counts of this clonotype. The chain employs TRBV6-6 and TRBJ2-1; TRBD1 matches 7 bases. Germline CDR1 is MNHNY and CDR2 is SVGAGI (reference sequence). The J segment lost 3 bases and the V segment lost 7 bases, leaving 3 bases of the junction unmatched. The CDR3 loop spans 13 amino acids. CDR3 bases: TGTGCCAGCAAAGACAGGGACTACAATGAGCAGTTCTTC. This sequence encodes CASKDRDYNEQFF.

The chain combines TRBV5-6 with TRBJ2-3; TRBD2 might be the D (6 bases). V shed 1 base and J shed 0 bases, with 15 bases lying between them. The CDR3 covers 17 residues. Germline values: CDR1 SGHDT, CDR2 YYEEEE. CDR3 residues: CASSLWDATRSTDTQYF. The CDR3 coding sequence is TGTGCCAGCAGCTTGTGGGATGCGACTAGGAGCACAGATACGCAGTATTTT.

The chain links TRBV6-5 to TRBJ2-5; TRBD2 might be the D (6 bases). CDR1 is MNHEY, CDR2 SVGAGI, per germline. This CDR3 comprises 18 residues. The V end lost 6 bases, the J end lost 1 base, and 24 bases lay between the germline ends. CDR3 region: CASSKTYNPNSGQETQYF. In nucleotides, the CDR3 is TGTGCCAGCAGCAAAACCTACAATCCTAATAGCGGCCAAGAGACCCAGTACTTC.

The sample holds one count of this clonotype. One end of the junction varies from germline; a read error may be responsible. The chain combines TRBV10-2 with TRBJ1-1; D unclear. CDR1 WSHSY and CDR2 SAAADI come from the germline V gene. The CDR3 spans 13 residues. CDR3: CASSETPSMVDLF. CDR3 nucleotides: TGCGCCAGCAGTGAGACCCCCTCCATGGTGGATCTCTTT.

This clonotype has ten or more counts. The CDR3 bases are TGTGCCAGCAGTTACTCGAAAAGTCGTAGCGGGCGAGCGAACACCGGGGAGCTGTTTTTT. This translates into CASSYSKSRSGRANTGELFF. The gene calls are TRBV6-6 and TRBJ2-2, with 7 bases identical to TRBD2. The V and J ends lost 0 bases and 0 bases, in that order; junction bases with no gene match: 13. The CDR3 consists of 20 residues. Germline V gene sequence: CDR1 MNHNY, CDR2 SVGAGI (reference sequence).

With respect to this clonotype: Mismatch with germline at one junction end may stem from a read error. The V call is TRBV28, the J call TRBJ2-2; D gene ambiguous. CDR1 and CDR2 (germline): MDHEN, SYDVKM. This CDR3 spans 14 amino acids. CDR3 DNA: TGTGTCAGCAGTCTTGACCCCTCTGCCGGGGAGCTGTTTTTT. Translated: CVSSLDPSAGELFF.

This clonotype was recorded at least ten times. CDR3 coding DNA: TGTGCCAGCAGCCCCCGACCAGGAGAGACCCAGTACTTC. As protein: CASSPRPGETQYF. The chain links TRBV11-2 to TRBJ2-5; no definite D call. Per germline, CDR1 SGHAT and CDR2 FQNNGV. The CDR3 loop spans 13 amino acids. Trimming took 5 bases from V and 4 from J, leaving 11 bases between them.

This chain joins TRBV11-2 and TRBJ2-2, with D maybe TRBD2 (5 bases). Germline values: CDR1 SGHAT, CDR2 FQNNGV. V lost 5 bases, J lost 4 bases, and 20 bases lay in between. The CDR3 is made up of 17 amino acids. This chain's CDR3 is CASSPTPDYVSTGELFF. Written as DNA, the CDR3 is TGTGCCAGCAGCCCAACCCCAGACTACGTAAGCACCGGGGAGCTGTTTTTT.

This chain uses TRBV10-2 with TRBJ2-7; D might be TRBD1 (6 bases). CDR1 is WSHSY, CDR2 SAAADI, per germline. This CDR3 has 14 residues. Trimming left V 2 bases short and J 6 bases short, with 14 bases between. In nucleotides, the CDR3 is TGCGCCAGCAGTGAGGGGACATCCTGGTGCGAGCAGTACTTC. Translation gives CASSEGTSWCEQYF.

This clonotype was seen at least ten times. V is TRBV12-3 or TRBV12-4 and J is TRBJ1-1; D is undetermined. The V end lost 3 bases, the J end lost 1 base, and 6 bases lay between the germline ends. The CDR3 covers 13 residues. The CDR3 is CASSLSENTEAFF. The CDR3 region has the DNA TGTGCCAGCAGTTTGTCAGAGAACACTGAAGCTTTCTTT.

CDR3 protein: CASNPAVGSYGYTF. The CDR3, as DNA: TGTGCCAGCAACCCCGCAGTGGGTAGCTATGGCTACACCTTC. This chain links TRBV6-5 with TRBJ1-2; D is unclear. V lost 7 bases and J lost 4, with 16 bases in between. Germline lookup yields CDR1 MNHEY and CDR2 SVGAGI. This CDR3 spans 14 amino acids.

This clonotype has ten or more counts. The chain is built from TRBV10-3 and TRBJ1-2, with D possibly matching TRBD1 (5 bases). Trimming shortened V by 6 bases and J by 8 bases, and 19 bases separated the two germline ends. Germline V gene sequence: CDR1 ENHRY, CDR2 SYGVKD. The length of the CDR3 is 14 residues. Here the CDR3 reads CAISRDAGRGGYTF. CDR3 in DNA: TGTGCCATCAGCCGGGACGCGGGCAGAGGGGGCTACACCTTC.

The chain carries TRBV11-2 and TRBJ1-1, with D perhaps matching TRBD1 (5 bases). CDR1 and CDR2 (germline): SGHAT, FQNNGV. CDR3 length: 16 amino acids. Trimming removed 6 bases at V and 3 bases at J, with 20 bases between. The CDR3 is CASSPRGGSVDTEAFF. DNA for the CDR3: TGTGCCAGCAGTCCTAGGGGCGGAAGCGTGGACACTGAAGCTTTCTTT. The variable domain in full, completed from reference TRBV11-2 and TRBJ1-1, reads EAGVAQSPRYKIIEKRQSVAFWCNPISGHATLYWYQQILGQGPKLLIQFQNNGVVDDSQLPKDRFSAERLKGVDSTLKIQPAKLEDSAVYLCASSPRGGSVDTEAFFGQGTRLTVV.

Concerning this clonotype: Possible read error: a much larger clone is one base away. The CDR3 nucleotides read TGTGCCAGCAGTGAGCACGGGACAGGGGAAACTGAAGCTTTCTTT. Translation: CASSEHGTGETEAFF. The chain joins TRBV6-1 to TRBJ1-1, with 10 positions matching TRBD1. CDR1 is MNHNS and CDR2 is SASEGT in the germline V gene. V trimming: 3 bases; J trimming: 5 bases; junction bases outside the gene matches: 6. The CDR3 is 15 residues long.

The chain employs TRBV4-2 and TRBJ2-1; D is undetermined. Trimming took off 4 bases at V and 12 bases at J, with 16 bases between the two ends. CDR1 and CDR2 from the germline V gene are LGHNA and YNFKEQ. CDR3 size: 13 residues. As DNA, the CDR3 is TGTGCCAGCAGCCCGTTGAACCACGTAGTGCAGTTCTTC. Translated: CASSPLNHVVQFF.

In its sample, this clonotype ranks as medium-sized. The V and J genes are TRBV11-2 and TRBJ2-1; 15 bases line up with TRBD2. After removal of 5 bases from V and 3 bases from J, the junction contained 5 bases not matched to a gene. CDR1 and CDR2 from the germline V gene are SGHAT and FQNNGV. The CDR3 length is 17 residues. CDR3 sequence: CASSRTSGRADYNEQFF. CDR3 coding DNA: TGTGCCAGCAGCCGGACTAGCGGGAGGGCCGACTACAATGAGCAGTTCTTC.

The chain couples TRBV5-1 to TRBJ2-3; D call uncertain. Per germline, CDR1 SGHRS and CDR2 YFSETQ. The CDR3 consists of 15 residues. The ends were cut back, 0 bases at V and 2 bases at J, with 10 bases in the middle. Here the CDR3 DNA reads TGCGCCAGCAGCTTGGTGGAGAGTTCCACAGATACGCAGTATTTT. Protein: CASSLVESSTDTQYF.

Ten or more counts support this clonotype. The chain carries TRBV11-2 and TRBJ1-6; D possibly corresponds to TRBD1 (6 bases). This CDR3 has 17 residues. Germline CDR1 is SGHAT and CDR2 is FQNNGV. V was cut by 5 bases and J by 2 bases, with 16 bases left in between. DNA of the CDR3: TGTGCCAGCAGCCGAACACAGGGTGTCCCCTATAATTCACCCCTCCACTTT. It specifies CASSRTQGVPYNSPLHF.

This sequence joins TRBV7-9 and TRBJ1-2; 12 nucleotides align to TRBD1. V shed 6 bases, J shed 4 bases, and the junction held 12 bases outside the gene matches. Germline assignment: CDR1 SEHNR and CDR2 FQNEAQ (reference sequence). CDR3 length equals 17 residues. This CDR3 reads CASRPPGQGALGYGYTF. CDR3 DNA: TGTGCCAGCAGACCACCGGGACAGGGGGCGCTTGGCTATGGCTACACCTTC.

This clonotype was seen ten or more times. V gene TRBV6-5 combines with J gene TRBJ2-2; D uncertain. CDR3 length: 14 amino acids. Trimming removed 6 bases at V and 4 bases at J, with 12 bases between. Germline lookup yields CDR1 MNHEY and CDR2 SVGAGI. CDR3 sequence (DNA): TGTGCCAGCAGCCGCTCTAGATCCACCGGGGAGCTGTTTTTT. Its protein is CASSRSRSTGELFF.